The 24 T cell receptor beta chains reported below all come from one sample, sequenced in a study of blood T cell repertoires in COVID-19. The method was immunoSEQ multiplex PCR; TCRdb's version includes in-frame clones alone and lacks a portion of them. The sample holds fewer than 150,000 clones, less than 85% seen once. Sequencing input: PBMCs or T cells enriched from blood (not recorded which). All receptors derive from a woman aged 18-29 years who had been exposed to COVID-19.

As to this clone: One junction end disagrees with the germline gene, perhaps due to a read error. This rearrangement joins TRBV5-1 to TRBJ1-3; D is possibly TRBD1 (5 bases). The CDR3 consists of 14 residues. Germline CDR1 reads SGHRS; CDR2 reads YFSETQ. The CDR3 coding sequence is TGCGCCAGCAGCCTTCGACAGAACGGCCGCGTTCGAAGATTT. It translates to CASSLRQNGRVRRF.

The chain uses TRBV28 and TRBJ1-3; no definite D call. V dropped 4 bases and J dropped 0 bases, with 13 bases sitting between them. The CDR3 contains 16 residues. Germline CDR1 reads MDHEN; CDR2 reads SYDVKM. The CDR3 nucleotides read TGTGCCAGCAGTTCATCCATGACAAGCTCTGGAAACACCATATATTTT. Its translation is CASSSSMTSSGNTIYF.

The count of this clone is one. CDR3 sequence (DNA): TGTGCCAGCAGTCAGGACAGGGGGATGGGCAATACGCAGTATTTT. Translated, it gives CASSQDRGMGNTQYF. This chain links TRBV28 with TRBJ2-3, with TRBD1 matching over 10 bases. The V segment lost 5 bases and the J segment 7 bases; nucleotides outside the gene matches: 9. The germline V gene has CDR1 MDHEN and CDR2 SYDVKM. The length of the CDR3 is 15 residues.

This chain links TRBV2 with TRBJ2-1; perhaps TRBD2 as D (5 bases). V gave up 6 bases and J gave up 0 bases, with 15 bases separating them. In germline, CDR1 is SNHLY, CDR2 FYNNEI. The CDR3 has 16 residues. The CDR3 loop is CASSLRRGDSYNEQFF. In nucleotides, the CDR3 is TGTGCCAGCAGCCTTCGTCGGGGAGACTCCTACAATGAGCAGTTCTTC.

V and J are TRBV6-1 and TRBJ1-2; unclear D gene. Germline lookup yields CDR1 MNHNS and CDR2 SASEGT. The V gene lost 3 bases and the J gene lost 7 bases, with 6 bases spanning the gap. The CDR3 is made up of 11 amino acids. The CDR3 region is CASSERVGYTF. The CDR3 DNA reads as TGTGCCAGCAGTGAGAGGGTTGGCTACACCTTC.

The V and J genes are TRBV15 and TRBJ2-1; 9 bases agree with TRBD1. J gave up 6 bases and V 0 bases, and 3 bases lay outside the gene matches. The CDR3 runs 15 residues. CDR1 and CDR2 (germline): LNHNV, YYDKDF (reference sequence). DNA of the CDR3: TGTGCCACCAGCAGAGAGGGGACAGGGTCCAATGAGCAGTTCTTC. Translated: CATSREGTGSNEQFF.

The CDR3 is CASSALGGGFNQPQHF. The CDR3 DNA reads TGTGCCAGCAGCGCCCTGGGGGGGGGATTCAATCAGCCCCAGCATTTT. V is TRBV28 and J is TRBJ1-5, with D perhaps TRBD1 (5 bases). The CDR3 spans 16 residues. Germline V CDR1 and CDR2: MDHEN, SYDVKM. The germline V and J ends were trimmed by 6 bases and 3 bases, with 18 bases remaining between them.

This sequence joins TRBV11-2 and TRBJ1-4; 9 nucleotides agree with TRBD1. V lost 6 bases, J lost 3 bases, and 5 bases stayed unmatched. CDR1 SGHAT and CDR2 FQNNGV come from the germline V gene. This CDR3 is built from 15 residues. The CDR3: CASRKGQGSNEKLFF. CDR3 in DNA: TGTGCCAGCAGAAAGGGACAGGGATCTAATGAAAAACTGTTTTTT.

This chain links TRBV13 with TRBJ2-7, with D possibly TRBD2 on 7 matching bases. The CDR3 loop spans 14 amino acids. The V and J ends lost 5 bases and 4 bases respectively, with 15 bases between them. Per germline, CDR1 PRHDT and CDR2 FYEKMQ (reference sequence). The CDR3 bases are TGTGCCAGCAGCACCGGGGGGCGCATATACGAGCAGTACTTC. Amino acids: CASSTGGRIYEQYF. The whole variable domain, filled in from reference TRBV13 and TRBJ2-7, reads AAGVIQSPRHLIKEKRETATLKCYPIPRHDTVYWYQQGPGQDPQFLISFYEKMQSDKGSIPDRFSAQQFSDYHSELNMSSLELGDSALYFCASSTGGRIYEQYFGPGTRLTVT.

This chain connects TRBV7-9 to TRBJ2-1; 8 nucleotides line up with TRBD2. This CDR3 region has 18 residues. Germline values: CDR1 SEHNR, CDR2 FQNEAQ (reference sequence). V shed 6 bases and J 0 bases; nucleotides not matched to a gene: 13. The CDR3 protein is CASSSLLAAGSSYNEQFF. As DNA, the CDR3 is TGTGCCAGCAGTTCCTTACTAGCGGCTGGTAGCTCCTACAATGAGCAGTTCTTC.

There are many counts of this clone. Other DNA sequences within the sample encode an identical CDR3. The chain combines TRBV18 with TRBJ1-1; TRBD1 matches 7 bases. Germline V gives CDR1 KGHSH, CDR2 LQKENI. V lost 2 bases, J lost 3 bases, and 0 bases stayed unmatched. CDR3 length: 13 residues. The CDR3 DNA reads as TGTGCCAGCTCACCAACAGGGGACACTGAAGCTTTCTTT. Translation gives CASSPTGDTEAFF.

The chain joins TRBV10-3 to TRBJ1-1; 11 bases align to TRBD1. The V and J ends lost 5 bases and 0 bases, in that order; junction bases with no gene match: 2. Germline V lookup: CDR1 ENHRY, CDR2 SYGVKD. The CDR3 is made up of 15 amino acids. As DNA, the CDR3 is TGTGCCATCAGTAGGACAGGGGGCGTGAACACTGAAGCTTTCTTT. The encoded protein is CAISRTGGVNTEAFF.

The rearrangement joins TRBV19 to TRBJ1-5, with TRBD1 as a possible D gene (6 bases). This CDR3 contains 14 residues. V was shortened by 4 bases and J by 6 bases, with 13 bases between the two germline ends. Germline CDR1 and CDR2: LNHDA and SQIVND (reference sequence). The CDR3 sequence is CASSTLRGGQPQHF. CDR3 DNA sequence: TGTGCCAGTAGTACTCTCCGAGGGGGTCAGCCCCAGCATTTT.

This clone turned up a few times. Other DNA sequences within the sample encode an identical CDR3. The CDR3 DNA sequence: TGTGCCTGGAGTACAGGGAGCTCTGGAAACACCATATATTTT. As protein: CAWSTGSSGNTIYF. The chain carries TRBV30 and TRBJ1-3, with a tentative D call TRBD1 (6 bases). The ends were cut back, 2 bases at V and 0 bases at J, with 8 bases in the middle. The CDR3 covers 14 residues. Germline V lookup: CDR1 GTSNPN, CDR2 SVGIG (reference sequence). Based on the CDR3 plus reference TRBV30 and TRBJ1-3, the full variable domain is SQTIHQWPATLVQPVGSPLSLECTVEGTSNPNLYWYRQAAGRGLQLLFYSVGIGQISSEVPQNLSASRPQDRQFILSSKKLLLSDSGFYLCAWSTGSSGNTIYFGEGSWLTVV.

The CDR3 bases are TGTGCCAGCAGTTCCCCGACTAGCGGGAGTAGGTATACGCAGTATTTT. It codes for CASSSPTSGSRYTQYF. This sequence joins TRBV27 and TRBJ2-3; 12 positions match TRBD2. Germline CDR1 reads MNHEY; CDR2 reads SMNVEV (reference sequence). The CDR3 is made up of 16 amino acids. V shed 4 bases, J shed 7 bases, and the junction held 9 bases outside the gene matches.

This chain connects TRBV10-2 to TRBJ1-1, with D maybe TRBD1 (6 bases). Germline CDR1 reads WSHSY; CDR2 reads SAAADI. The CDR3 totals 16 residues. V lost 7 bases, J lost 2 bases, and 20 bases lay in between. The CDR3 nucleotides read TGCGCCAGCATTTACGAACCTTGGGGGCAAAACACTGAAGCTTTCTTT. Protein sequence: CASIYEPWGQNTEAFF.

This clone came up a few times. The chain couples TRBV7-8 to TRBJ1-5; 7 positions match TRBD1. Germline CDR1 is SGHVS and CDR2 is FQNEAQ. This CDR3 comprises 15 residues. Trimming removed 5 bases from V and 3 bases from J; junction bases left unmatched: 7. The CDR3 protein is CASSDGTVPNQPQHF. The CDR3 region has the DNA TGTGCCAGCAGCGATGGGACAGTCCCCAATCAGCCCCAGCATTTT.

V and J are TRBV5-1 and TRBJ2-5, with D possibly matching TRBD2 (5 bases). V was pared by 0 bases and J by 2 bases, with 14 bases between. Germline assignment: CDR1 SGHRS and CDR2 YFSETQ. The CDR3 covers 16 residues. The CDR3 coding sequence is TGCGCCAGCAGCTTGGGGGCGGGTGTGCCACAAGAGACCCAGTACTTC. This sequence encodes CASSLGAGVPQETQYF.

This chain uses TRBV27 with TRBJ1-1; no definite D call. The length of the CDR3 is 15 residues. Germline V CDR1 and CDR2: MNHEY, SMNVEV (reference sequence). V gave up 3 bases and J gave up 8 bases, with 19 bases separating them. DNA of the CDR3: TGTGCCAGCAGTTTGTTCCGGGAACGCCAGTTCGAAGCTTTCTTT. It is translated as CASSLFRERQFEAFF.

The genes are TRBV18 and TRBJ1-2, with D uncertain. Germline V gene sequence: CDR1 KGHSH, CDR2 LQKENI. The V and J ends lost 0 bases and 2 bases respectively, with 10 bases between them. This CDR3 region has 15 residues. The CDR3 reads CASSPPGEQNYGYTF. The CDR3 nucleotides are TGTGCCAGCTCACCACCGGGAGAACAAAACTATGGCTACACCTTC.

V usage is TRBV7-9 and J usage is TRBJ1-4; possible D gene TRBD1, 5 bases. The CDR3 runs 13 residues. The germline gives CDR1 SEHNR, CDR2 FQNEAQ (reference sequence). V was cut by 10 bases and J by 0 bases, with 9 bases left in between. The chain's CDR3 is CATHRTTNEKLFF. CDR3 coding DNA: TGTGCCACCCACAGGACAACTAATGAAAAACTGTTTTTT.

CDR3 nucleotide sequence: TGCGCCAGCAGCCTACAAACGCCGGGGTTCACTGAAGCTTTCTTT. It translates to CASSLQTPGFTEAFF. V is TRBV5-1 and J is TRBJ1-1; D unclear. Germline lookup yields CDR1 SGHRS and CDR2 YFSETQ. The CDR3 totals 15 residues. V lost 4 bases, J lost 4 bases, and 17 bases lay in between.

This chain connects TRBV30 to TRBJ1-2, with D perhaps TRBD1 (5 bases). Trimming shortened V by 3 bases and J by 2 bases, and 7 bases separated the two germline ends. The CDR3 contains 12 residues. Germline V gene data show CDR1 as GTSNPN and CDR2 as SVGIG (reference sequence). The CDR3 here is CAWRGGNYGYTF. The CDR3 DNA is TGTGCCTGGAGGGGGGGGAACTATGGCTACACCTTC.

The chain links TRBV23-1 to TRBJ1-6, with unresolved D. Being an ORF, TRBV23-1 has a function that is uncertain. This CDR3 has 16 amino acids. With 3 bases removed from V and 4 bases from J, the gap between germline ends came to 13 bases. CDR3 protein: CASSHKEVQYNSPLHF. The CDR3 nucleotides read TGCGCCAGCAGTCATAAGGAGGTCCAATATAATTCACCCCTCCACTTT.